This is a list of T cell receptor beta chains from one sample in a study of response to subunit inactivated influenza vaccine. TCRdb reprocessed the RT-PCR reads via MiXCR and lists one record per CDR3 protein. The sample has 650,000 to 800,000 distinct CDR3 sequences; 14% are singletons. The sample was PBMCs from blood, taken approximately 15 days before vaccination. The source is a man aged 45 to 65 who received an inactivated influenza vaccine. Both conserved end residues are part of each CDR3. A D gene is named only where the DNA matches it firmly. Size is omitted from some rows. Given values are once, few, many or a class for expanded clones.

d_call,clone_size,cdr3_length,v_call,j_call,cdr3_nt,cdr3_aa
NA,few,15,TRBV10-3,TRBJ1-3,TGTGCCATCAGCGATCTTGGGGGCTCTGGAAACACCATATATTTT,CAISDLGGSGNTIYF
NA,few,15,TRBV30,TRBJ1-1,TGTGCCTGGAGTGGTAAAGGTATCGGAGGCACTGAAGCTTTCTTT,CAWSGKGIGGTEAFF
NA,many,14,TRBV3-1,TRBJ2-4,TGTGCCAGCAGCCAAGACGGCGGTAGAAACATTCAGTACTTC,CASSQDGGRNIQYF
NA,many,14,TRBV6-2/TRBV6-3,TRBJ2-5,TGTGCCAGCAGTTCCGTCTGGGGGAAAGAGACCCAGTACTTC,CASSSVWGKETQYF
TRBD2,few,18,TRBV15,TRBJ2-1,TGTGCCACCAGCAGGTTTCCCCGAGCGGGAGTTAAGGTGAATGAGCAGTTCTTC,CATSRFPRAGVKVNEQFF
TRBD1,NA,13,TRBV5-1,TRBJ1-4,TGCGCCAGCAGCTTGGAGACAGGGGGAATCTTGTTTTTT,CASSLETGGILFF
TRBD2,many,16,TRBV7-2,TRBJ2-3,TGTGCCAGCAGCTTCGTCCACGGGAGGGCCCCAGATACGCAGTATTTT,CASSFVHGRAPDTQYF
NA,many,17,TRBV4-2,TRBJ2-2,TGTGCCAGCAGCCAAGTGGGGACCGCTACGAACACCGGGGAGCTGTTTTTT,CASSQVGTATNTGELFF
NA,NA,17,TRBV11-2,TRBJ2-1,TGTGCCAGCAGCTTATTAACGGGACCGAGCTCCTACAATGAGCAGTTCTTC,CASSLLTGPSSYNEQFF
TRBD1,NA,13,TRBV20-1,TRBJ1-1,TGCAGTGCGGAAAGACAGGGCAACACTGAAGCTTTCTTT,CSAERQGNTEAFF
TRBD1,few,14,TRBV10-3,TRBJ2-1,TGTGCCACCCTCCGGGACAGGGAGGGCAATGAGCAGTTCTTC,CATLRDREGNEQFF
NA,few,12,TRBV20-1,TRBJ2-5,TGCAGTGCTAGACTTACGTGGGAGACCCAGTACTTC,CSARLTWETQYF
NA,NA,18,TRBV11-2,TRBJ2-5,TGTGCCAGCAGCTTATGGGGAAGTGGCAGCACCGACCAAGAGACCCAGTACTTC,CASSLWGSGSTDQETQYF
NA,NA,14,TRBV7-2,TRBJ2-7,TGTGCCAGCAGCTTAGTGCAGGGGTCCTACGAGCAGTGCTTC,CASSLVQGSYEQCF
TRBD1,NA,15,TRBV6-5,TRBJ1-6,TGTGCCAGCAGTTACACGGGACAGGGTAAATCACCCCTCCACTTT,CASSYTGQGKSPLHF
NA,NA,11,TRBV29-1,TRBJ2-4,TGCAGCGGGAGGGCCCGACTTATTCAGTACTTC,CSGRARLIQYF
TRBD1,NA,14,TRBV11-2,TRBJ2-7,TGTGCCAGCAGCCAGACAGGGATTTTCGACGAGCAGTACTTC,CASSQTGIFDEQYF
TRBD1,NA,16,TRBV4-2,TRBJ2-7,TGTGCCAGCAGCCAAGACGTCGGGACAGGGGGTTACGAGCAGTACTTC,CASSQDVGTGGYEQYF
NA,few,15,TRBV7-2,TRBJ2-7,TGTGCCAGCAGCTTAGCAGGGATCGACTCCTACGAGCAGTACTTC,CASSLAGIDSYEQYF
NA,NA,14,TRBV29-1,TRBJ2-7,TGCAGCGTTGAAGACAGGGCCAATTCCTACGAGCAGTACTTC,CSVEDRANSYEQYF
TRBD1,few,13,TRBV6-2/TRBV6-3,TRBJ2-7,TGTGCCAGCAGATGGGACAGGGTGGACGAGCAGTACTTC,CASRWDRVDEQYF
NA,NA,13,TRBV28,TRBJ1-2,TGTGCCAGCAGTTTCATCAGGACAGTTGGCTACACCTTC,CASSFIRTVGYTF
NA,few,17,TRBV4-3,TRBJ2-7,TGCGCCAGCAGCCAAGATCCGGGGGGCTCCCGCTACTACGAGCAGTACTTC,CASSQDPGGSRYYEQYF
TRBD1,few,15,TRBV28,TRBJ2-7,TGTGCCAGCAGTTTAGGCCGACAGGGGCTCAGCGAGCAGTACTTC,CASSLGRQGLSEQYF
TRBD1,few,15,TRBV11-2,TRBJ1-4,TGTGCCAGCAGCTTAGTGACAGGGGGTCATGAAAAACTGTTTTTT,CASSLVTGGHEKLFF
NA,few,12,TRBV29-1,TRBJ2-2,TGCAGCGTTGATTTGGGGACCGGGGAGCTGTTTTTT,CSVDLGTGELFF
TRBD2,NA,15,TRBV15,TRBJ2-1,TGTGCCACCAACCCTAGCGGGGGGGCCTACAATGAGCAGTTCTTC,CATNPSGGAYNEQFF
TRBD1,NA,15,TRBV16,TRBJ2-7,TGTGCCAGCAGCGCCTCGTGGGACAGGCCCTACGAGCAGTACTTC,CASSASWDRPYEQYF
NA,NA,13,TRBV12-3/TRBV12-4,TRBJ2-7,TGTGCCAGCAGCAATGGACAGTCCTACGAGCAGTACTTC,CASSNGQSYEQYF
NA,many,14,TRBV5-1,TRBJ2-3,TGCGCCAGCAGGTTACAGGGCGAGACAGATACGCAGTATTTT,CASRLQGETDTQYF
TRBD2,many,17,TRBV5-1,TRBJ2-7,TGCGCCAGCAAGTCCGGTTCGTGGCTAGCGGGAGAGTACGAGCAGTACTTC,CASKSGSWLAGEYEQYF
NA,NA,14,TRBV12-3/TRBV12-4,TRBJ1-6,TGTGCCAGCAGTTTTGGTGACGCAAATTCACCCCTCCACTTT,CASSFGDANSPLHF
TRBD2,NA,19,TRBV11-2,TRBJ2-1,TGTGCCAGCAGCAGAGGGAGGCTAGCGGGGGGCCGGGGCTACAATGAGCAGTTCTTC,CASSRGRLAGGRGYNEQFF
TRBD1,few,19,TRBV11-1,TRBJ2-6,TGTGCCAGCAGCAAGGAGAAGGGACAGAGACCCTCTGGGGCCAACGTCCTGACTTTC,CASSKEKGQRPSGANVLTF
TRBD1,many,16,TRBV4-1,TRBJ2-7,TGCGCCAGCAGCCAAGGATTGGGACAGGCGGCCTACGAGCAGTACTTC,CASSQGLGQAAYEQYF
TRBD2,NA,13,TRBV2,TRBJ2-3,TGTGCCAGCACTAGCGGGCCCACAGATACGCAGTATTTT,CASTSGPTDTQYF
TRBD2,few,14,TRBV20-1,TRBJ2-1,TGCAGTGCTAGCCCTGGCGGGGAGGGCGATGAGCAGTTCTTC,CSASPGGEGDEQFF
TRBD1,NA,20,TRBV11-2,TRBJ2-4,TGTGCCAGCAGCTTAGTTTGGACAGGGCGCTGGGGGGACGCCAAAAACATTCAGTACTTC,CASSLVWTGRWGDAKNIQYF
TRBD2,NA,16,TRBV7-9,TRBJ2-1,TGTGCCAGCAGCCAGACGGGCAGCGGGGCTTTGAATGAGCAGTTCTTC,CASSQTGSGALNEQFF
TRBD2,many,17,TRBV20-1,TRBJ2-3,TGCAGTGCTAGAGATGAGTCTCGGGGGGTCCCCACAGATACGCAGTATTTT,CSARDESRGVPTDTQYF
TRBD1,NA,17,TRBV7-2,TRBJ2-7,TGTGCCAGCAGCCCGCCAAGGGAAGGGGGCAATTCGTACGAGCAGTACTTC,CASSPPREGGNSYEQYF
NA,NA,15,TRBV4-3,TRBJ2-2,TGCGCCAGCAGCCAGTCTTTACCTAACACCGGGGAGCTGTTTTTT,CASSQSLPNTGELFF
NA,NA,13,TRBV28,TRBJ2-1,TGTGCCAGCAGTTTTAACAGGACACCCAGGTTGTTCTTC,CASSFNRTPRLFF
NA,few,14,TRBV9,TRBJ1-2,TGTGCCAGCAGCGTGTCCCTGACTAACTATGGCTACACCTTC,CASSVSLTNYGYTF
NA,NA,12,TRBV29-1,TRBJ2-7,TGCAGCGTCGGGGACGCAGACTACGAGCAGTACTTC,CSVGDADYEQYF
TRBD1,NA,14,TRBV12-3/TRBV12-4,TRBJ1-5,TGTGCCAGCAGTTTAGCGCAGGGGGCTCAGCCCCAGCATTTT,CASSLAQGAQPQHF
NA,few,13,TRBV4-3,TRBJ2-1,TGCGCCAGCAGCCATACTTTAACCAATGAGCAGTTCTTC,CASSHTLTNEQFF
NA,few,13,TRBV29-1,TRBJ1-2,TGCAGCGTACTAAAGGGCCTTGGCTATGGCTACACCTTC,CSVLKGLGYGYTF
TRBD1,NA,15,TRBV19,TRBJ1-1,TGTGCCAGTAGTCAATGGACAGGTCGAAGCACTGAAGCTTTCTTT,CASSQWTGRSTEAFF
NA,NA,16,TRBV6-8,TRBJ2-7,TGTGCCAGCAGTCTACGGATGCTACCCCCTAGCTACGAGCAGTACTTC,CASSLRMLPPSYEQYF
NA,NA,14,TRBV18,TRBJ2-7,TGTGCCAGCTCACCTGACCCCGAAGGCTACGAGCAGTACTTC,CASSPDPEGYEQYF
NA,NA,16,TRBV12-3/TRBV12-4,TRBJ2-3,TGTGCCAGCAGTCCCCAGGAACAGGCTAGCACAGATACGCAGTATTTT,CASSPQEQASTDTQYF
TRBD2,NA,20,TRBV11-2,TRBJ2-3,TGTGCCAGCAGCTTTTTCGGACTAGCGGGGGGAAAGGGTTCATCAGATACGCAGTATTTT,CASSFFGLAGGKGSSDTQYF
NA,few,17,TRBV5-1,TRBJ2-1,TGCGCCAGCAGCTTGGTGACTCTGAGCGATGTTAACAATGAGCAGTTCTTC,CASSLVTLSDVNNEQFF
NA,many,14,TRBV15,TRBJ1-5,TGTGCCACCAGCAGCTATCTCGCGAATCAGCCCCAGCATTTT,CATSSYLANQPQHF
NA,few,13,TRBV6-2/TRBV6-3,TRBJ2-7,TGTGCCAGCAGTTACTCATGGTACTACGAGCAGTACTTC,CASSYSWYYEQYF